This T cell receptor beta chain comes out of a study of control samples from healthy donors and cancer patients. The germline CDR1 and CDR2 sequences are SGHNT and YYREEE (reference sequence). This CDR3 is built from 14 residues. The germline V and J ends were trimmed by 3 bases and 4 bases, with 13 bases remaining between them. This clone was counted once. Only in-frame clones appear in the TCRdb table, and some are missing; sequencing was by immunoSEQ multiplex PCR. The sample has 260,000 or so clones; roughly 80% are singletons. The specimen sequenced was PBMCs. The V gene is TRBV5-4, the J gene TRBJ1-1; D ambiguous. The TCR was taken from an older woman with lung cancer. CDR3 coding DNA: TGTGCCAGCAGCTCTGAACCAAGCTCCACTGAAGCTTTCTTT. Translation: CASSSEPSSTEAFF.